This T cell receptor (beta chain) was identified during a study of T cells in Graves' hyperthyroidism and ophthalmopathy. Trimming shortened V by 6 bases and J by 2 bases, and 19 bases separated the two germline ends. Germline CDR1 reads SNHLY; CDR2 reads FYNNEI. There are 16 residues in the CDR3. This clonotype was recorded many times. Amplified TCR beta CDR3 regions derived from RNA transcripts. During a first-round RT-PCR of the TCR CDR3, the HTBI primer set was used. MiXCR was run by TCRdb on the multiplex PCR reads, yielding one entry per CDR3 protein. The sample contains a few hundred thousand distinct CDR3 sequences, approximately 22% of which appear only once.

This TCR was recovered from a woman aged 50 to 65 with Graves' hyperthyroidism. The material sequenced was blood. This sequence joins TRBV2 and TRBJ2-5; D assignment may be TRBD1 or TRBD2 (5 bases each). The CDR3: CASRDRTGTVQETQYF. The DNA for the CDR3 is TGTGCCAGCAGGGACCGAACCGGGACGGTTCAAGAGACCCAGTACTTC.